The rows below give T cell receptor beta chains drawn from one sample of a study of T cells in Graves' hyperthyroidism and ophthalmopathy. TCRdb re-analysed the multiplex PCR reads in MiXCR, keeping a single row per CDR3 protein. This sample yields more than 75,000 distinct CDR3 sequences, of which roughly half are seen a single time; roughly a quarter belongs to the top ten. Material: blood. The source of these receptors is a woman between 40 and 55 years old with Graves' hyperthyroidism. The CDR3 runs from the conserved cysteine through the conserved F or W. A D gene is named only where the DNA matches it firmly. Part of the rows lack a size; the others show once, few, many or a class for expanded clones.

TGTGCCAGCAGCTTGGCACTAGCAGCCTACGAGCAGTACTTC CASSLALAAYEQYF TRBV5-4 many . TRBJ2-7
TGCAGCGTCATGATGACAGGTCCCTACGAGCAGTACTTC CSVMMTGPYEQYF TRBV29-1 . . TRBJ2-7
TGCGCCAGCAGTCCTGGACAGGACGCGTATGGCTACACCTTC CASSPGQDAYGYTF TRBV10-1 . TRBD1 TRBJ1-2
TGTGCCAGCAGCATGACAGTCACATACGGGCAGTACTTC CASSMTVTYGQYF TRBV7-2 . . TRBJ2-7
TGCAGTGCTGACGGACAGGGAAGCTATGGCTACACCTTC CSADGQGSYGYTF TRBV20-1 . TRBD1 TRBJ1-2
TGTGCCAGCAGCGCGGGACCGCTTAATGAAAAACTGTTTTTT CASSAGPLNEKLFF TRBV2 many . TRBJ1-4
TGCAGCGTGTGGTTACCCACCGGGGAGCTGTTTTTT CSVWLPTGELFF TRBV29-1 many . TRBJ2-2
TGTGCCAGCAGCTACAGGGGCCTGAACACTGAAGCTTTCTTT CASSYRGLNTEAFF TRBV7-2 few TRBD1 TRBJ1-1
TGCGCCAGCAGTGAACCGTCTGGAAACACCATATATTTT CASSEPSGNTIYF TRBV10-2 . . TRBJ1-3
TGCAACGGAGGTCAGGGATCGGACGATGGCTACACCTTC CNGGQGSDDGYTF TRBV29-1 . . TRBJ1-2
TGTGCCAGCAGCAGGGCTAGCAATCAGCCCCAGCATTTT CASSRASNQPQHF TRBV7-9 . . TRBJ1-5
TGTGCCATCAGTGAGTCCATCTCTGGCTTAAACACCATATATTTT CAISESISGLNTIYF TRBV10-3 . . TRBJ1-3
TGTGCCACCAGCAGGGACTTCTTTTCCGGAAACACCATATATTTT CATSRDFFSGNTIYF TRBV15 many . TRBJ1-3
TGTGCCAGCAGCTTAGGGGGTTTTGGGGAGCAGGGTCAGCCCCAGCATTTT CASSLGGFGEQGQPQHF TRBV7-9 . . TRBJ1-5
TGTGCCAGCAGCTATGGGGGCGGCGAGCAGTACTTC CASSYGGGEQYF TRBV2 . . TRBJ2-7
TGCGCCGGCAGCCAAGAGATCCGAGAGACCCAGTACTTC CAGSQEIRETQYF TRBV4-3 . . TRBJ2-5
TGTGCCAGCACCGGACAGGTTCCTGGAAACACCATATATTTT CASTGQVPGNTIYF TRBV25-1 many TRBD1 TRBJ1-3
TGTGCCAGTAGTATGGGGACACCGAACACTGAAGCTTTCTTT CASSMGTPNTEAFF TRBV19 many . TRBJ1-1
TGTGCCAGCAGTGAAACGGGACAATTTTTTTTT CASSETGQFFF TRBV7-2 . . TRBJ1-4
TGTGCCAGCAGTGGGAGAGGATTCTATGGCTACACCTTC CASSGRGFYGYTF TRBV6-1 . . TRBJ1-2
TGTGCCAGCAGCCCTTGGGAAGGGGGGGTGATTTTTAACTATGGCTACACCTTC CASSPWEGGVIFNYGYTF TRBV7-2 . . TRBJ1-2
TGTGCCAGCAGCTCCCGGGACAGGGGGCATTACGAGCAGTACTTC CASSSRDRGHYEQYF TRBV7-9 many TRBD1 TRBJ2-7
TGTGCCAGTAGTCAGTCCCAAGGGGTCTACGAGCAGTACTTC CASSQSQGVYEQYF TRBV19 many . TRBJ2-7
TGCGCCAGCAGCCCTGGGACTAGCGGGAGGCGTCGCACAGATACGCAGTATTTT CASSPGTSGRRRTDTQYF TRBV5-1 many TRBD2 TRBJ2-3
TGTGCCACCAGCGACACAGGGGAGGCTGGCTACACCTTC CATSDTGEAGYTF TRBV15 . TRBD1 TRBJ1-2
TGTGCCATCAGTGAGTGGGGGACAGGGGAGGACCAGCCCCAGCATTTT CAISEWGTGEDQPQHF TRBV10-3 few TRBD1 TRBJ1-5
TGCGCCAGCAGTAAGTTCCCCGGGACCAACGTCCTGACTTTC CASSKFPGTNVLTF TRBV5-1 once . TRBJ2-6
TGCGCCAGCAGCCAAGATGGTCAGGCCTATAATTCACCCCTCCACTTT CASSQDGQAYNSPLHF TRBV4-1 many . TRBJ1-6
TGTGCCAGCAGTGGTGGCAGGGCCTCAGAGCTCACCGAGGAGCTGTTTTTT CASSGGRASELTEELFF TRBV2 . . TRBJ2-2
TGTGCCAGCAGCGAGCCCTATACCGGGGAGCTGTTTTTT CASSEPYTGELFF TRBV9 many . TRBJ2-2
TGTGCCAGCAGTTTGATTAGCGGTGGGCTCTCCTACGAGCAGTACTTC CASSLISGGLSYEQYF TRBV7-2 . . TRBJ2-7
TGTGCCAGCAGCCCGGGACACCGGGACGGGGAAGAGATCCAGTACTTC CASSPGHRDGEEIQYF TRBV7-3 many . TRBJ2-5
TGCAGTGCTAGAGAGCCGTACACAGATACGCAGTATTTT CSAREPYTDTQYF TRBV20-1 many . TRBJ2-3
TGTGCCAGCAGCCAAGGTTCGGACGGGCCCTACGAGCAGTACTTC CASSQGSDGPYEQYF TRBV4-2 many . TRBJ2-7
TGTGCCAGCAGCTGGGGACTAGCGGGAGCATACGAGCAGTACTTC CASSWGLAGAYEQYF TRBV7-2 many TRBD2 TRBJ2-7
TGCAGTGCTCCCGGGACAGGGTACGAGACCCAGTACTTC CSAPGTGYETQYF TRBV20-1 . TRBD1 TRBJ2-5
TGTGCCAGCAGCCAGACCCGGACAGGGGGAGTCAGGGAGACCCAGTACTTC CASSQTRTGGVRETQYF TRBV12-3/TRBV12-4 once TRBD1 TRBJ2-5
TGTGCCAGCAGTGTCCCCGCGGGGAGAGGTGGAGGCTACACCTTC CASSVPAGRGGGYTF TRBV2 . . TRBJ1-2
TGTGCCAGCAGTCACACAGGGTGCGCTGAAGCTTTCTTT CASSHTGCAEAFF TRBV7-9 . . TRBJ1-1
TGCAGCGCTGACAGGGACACCGGGGAGCTGTTTTTT CSADRDTGELFF TRBV29-1 . TRBD1 TRBJ2-2
TGCGCCAGCAGCACCCGCACAGATACGCAGTATTTT CASSTRTDTQYF TRBV5-1 many . TRBJ2-3
TGCAGCGCTCAGGGGTGGGACACTGAAGCTTTCTTT CSAQGWDTEAFF TRBV29-1 many . TRBJ1-1
. CASIYLCSVGGGMNTEAFF TRBV25-1 once . TRBJ1-1
TGTGCCAGCTTAGGACAGGGGTTCTACAATTCACCCCTCCACTTT CASLGQGFYNSPLHF TRBV25-1 few TRBD1 TRBJ1-6
TGCAGCTTAGGGATCGAGGGGGAAAAACTGTTTTTT CSLGIEGEKLFF TRBV29-1 . . TRBJ1-4
TGTGCCAGCAGCTTAAGATCCCCCCATAACCCGGAAGCTTTCTTT CASSLRSPHNPEAFF TRBV11-2 . . TRBJ1-1
TGCAGCGTTGCGGGGCCATCGACCTACGAGCAGTACTTC CSVAGPSTYEQYF TRBV29-1 . . TRBJ2-7
TGTGCCAGCAGTGAAGTCAGGGGGCTGGGAGAGACCCAGTACTTC CASSEVRGLGETQYF TRBV25-1 . TRBD1 TRBJ2-5
TGTGCCAGCAGTCTCCGGACAGGAGCCCGGTATGGCTACACCTTC CASSLRTGARYGYTF TRBV12-3/TRBV12-4 . TRBD1 TRBJ1-2
TGCGCCAGCAGCCAAGGAGGGACAGGGGCGAACTATGGCTACACCTTC CASSQGGTGANYGYTF TRBV4-1 many TRBD1 TRBJ1-2
TGTGCCAGCAGCAACACCCCGGCCAGCACAGATACGCAGTATTTT CASSNTPASTDTQYF TRBV7-2 many . TRBJ2-3